These 25 T cell receptor beta chains share one sample of origin, sequenced in a study of cytomegalovirus exposure and HLA in healthy donors. The PCR made use of 60 Vbeta and 13 Jbeta primers. Repertoires were generated with immunoSEQ multiplex PCR, while TCRdb's copy carries only in-frame clones and drops some. Of 100,000 to 150,000 clones listed, less than 85% are singletons. Sequencing input: PBMCs. Receptors originate from a male donor in good health and CMV-seronegative.

The CDR3 nucleotides are TGCGCCAGCAGCCATGGGACAGGGGGCACCACCGGGGAGCTGTTTTTT. Amino acids: CASSHGTGGTTGELFF. The rearrangement joins TRBV4-1 to TRBJ2-2; 12 positions agree with TRBD1. Unmatched junction bases numbered 3, after V lost 3 bases and J lost 4 bases. Germline CDR1 and CDR2: MGHRA and YSYEKL. There are 16 residues in the CDR3.

The CDR3 coding sequence is TGTGCCAGCAGTCCAGAAAAGGGACTAGCGGGAGACTACAATGAGCAGTTCTTC. Translation: CASSPEKGLAGDYNEQFF. The gene calls are TRBV27 and TRBJ2-1; 14 bases fit TRBD2. The CDR3 is made up of 18 amino acids. The junction had 9 bases not matched to a gene; V was cut back by 5 bases and J by 3 bases. Germline values: CDR1 MNHEY, CDR2 SMNVEV (reference sequence).

The V call is TRBV2, the J call TRBJ2-5, with D unresolved. The CDR3 length is 12 residues. V lost 6 bases and J lost 7, with 12 bases in between. CDR1 and CDR2 (germline): SNHLY, FYNNEI. The CDR3 reads CASSATPRTQYF. In DNA, the CDR3 is TGTGCCAGCAGCGCCACACCTCGGACCCAGTACTTC.

The J gene is TRBJ2-4, the V gene TRBV5-6; 7 positions match TRBD2. Looked up from germline, CDR1 is SGHDT and CDR2 is YYEEEE. The CDR3 has 15 amino acids. V shed 0 bases and J 9 bases; nucleotides not matched to a gene: 9. The CDR3 bases are TGTGCCAGCAGCTTGGACCCGGGAGGCGATGGCATTCAGTACTTC. Translated: CASSLDPGGDGIQYF.

This clone came up once. The V gene is TRBV5-5, the J gene TRBJ1-4; TRBD1 is a possible D gene (5 bases). Trimming shortened V by 3 bases and J by 4 bases, and 25 bases separated the two germline ends. Germline loops: CDR1 SGHKS, CDR2 YYEKEE (reference sequence). The CDR3 sequence is 19 residues long. DNA of the CDR3: TGTGCCAGCAGCTGGAACCCTCGGGGACTCCCGATGGATAATGAAAAACTGTTTTTT. This translates into CASSWNPRGLPMDNEKLFF.

In its sample, this clone was seen a few times. J is TRBJ1-6 and V is TRBV25-1, with D unclear. This CDR3 is 17 amino acids long. Germline-derived CDR1 and CDR2 are MGHDK and SYGVNS. V lost 2 bases to trimming and J lost 0 bases, with 11 bases between them. CDR3 sequence: CASSEHRDFSYNSPLHF. The CDR3 DNA follows: TGTGCCAGCAGTGAACACAGAGATTTCTCCTATAATTCACCCCTCCACTTT. The entire variable domain, with the rest obtained from reference TRBV25-1 and TRBJ1-6, is as follows: EADIYQTPRYLVIGTGKKITLECSQTMGHDKMYWYQQDPGMELHLIHYSYGVNSTEKGDLSSESTVSRIRTEHFPLTLESARPSHTSQYLCASSEHRDFSYNSPLHFGNGTRLTVT.

CDR3 in amino acids: CASSLQDGGLSYEQYF. The CDR3 nucleotides are TGTGCCAGCAGCTTACAGGACGGAGGACTATCCTACGAGCAGTACTTC. V gene TRBV13 combines with J gene TRBJ2-7, with a tentative D call TRBD2 (6 bases). The CDR3 runs 16 residues. Germline CDR1 and CDR2: PRHDT and FYEKMQ (reference sequence). Trimming removed 2 bases at V and 1 base at J, with 15 bases between.

CDR3 amino acids: CAITPGGLSEQFF. As DNA, the CDR3 is TGTGCCATCACCCCCGGGGGTTTGTCTGAGCAGTTCTTC. This chain connects TRBV10-3 to TRBJ2-1; weak D call: TRBD2 (6 bases). The CDR3 has 13 residues. From germline, CDR1 is ENHRY and CDR2 SYGVKD. Trimming stripped 7 bases from V and 9 bases from J, with 16 bases between.

This clone occurred many times. This chain connects TRBV6-1 to TRBJ2-7; possibly TRBD2 for D (6 bases). V was shortened by 4 bases and J by 5 bases, with 15 bases between the two germline ends. The germline gives CDR1 MNHNS, CDR2 SASEGT. The CDR3 is 14 amino acids. The CDR3 here is CASSARLEGNEQYF. CDR3 coding DNA: TGTGCCAGCAGTGCCCGTTTGGAGGGAAACGAGCAGTACTTC.

This clone came up a few times. V and J are TRBV6-5 and TRBJ2-1; 8 bases map to TRBD2. The CDR3 spans 14 residues. Unmatched junction bases numbered 5, after V lost 6 bases and J lost 4 bases. Looked up from germline, CDR1 is MNHEY and CDR2 is SVGAGI. The chain's CDR3 is CASSREGGYNEQFF. CDR3 sequence (DNA): TGTGCCAGCAGCCGGGAGGGAGGGTACAATGAGCAGTTCTTC.

This clone was seen only once. The chain combines TRBV5-6 with TRBJ1-3; a possible D gene is TRBD1 (6 bases). The V gene lost 1 base and the J gene lost 2 bases, with 13 bases spanning the gap. The length of the CDR3 is 16 residues. Germline lookup yields CDR1 SGHDT and CDR2 YYEEEE. This chain's CDR3 is CASSLLGGWTGNTIYF. The CDR3, as DNA: TGTGCCAGCAGCTTGTTAGGGGGATGGACTGGAAACACCATATATTTT.

The gene calls are TRBV4-2 and TRBJ2-7, with TRBD1 matching 7 bases. J was trimmed by 0 bases and V by 3 bases; bases with no gene match: 5. Looked up from germline, CDR1 is LGHNA and CDR2 is YNFKEQ. The CDR3 sequence is 15 residues long. Written as DNA, the CDR3 is TGTGCCAGCAGCCAGGGACAGTCAAGCTCCTACGAGCAGTACTTC. This gives the protein CASSQGQSSSYEQYF.

CDR3 region: CASSLTPGQGSGELFF. The CDR3 nucleotides read TGTGCCAGCAGCCTAACCCCGGGACAGGGTTCCGGGGAGCTGTTTTTT. The chain employs TRBV7-9 and TRBJ2-2; 9 positions agree with TRBD1. The germline V gene encodes CDR1 SEHNR and CDR2 FQNEAQ (reference sequence). Trimming took 5 bases from V and 6 from J; bases not matched to a gene: 10. The CDR3 runs 16 residues.

The chain carries TRBV25-1 and TRBJ1-3; D remains unclear. The V gene's germline CDR1 is MGHDK and CDR2 SYGVNS. This CDR3 region has 14 residues. V shed 6 bases and J shed 4 bases, with 13 bases lying between them. The CDR3 nucleotides are TGTGCCAGCAGCGTCTTTGGGCCCGGAAACACCATATATTTT. This encodes CASSVFGPGNTIYF.

V gene TRBV5-1 combines with J gene TRBJ1-2; 10 bases match TRBD1. CDR1 SGHRS and CDR2 YFSETQ come from the germline V gene. The J segment lost 3 bases and the V segment lost 4 bases, leaving 3 bases of the junction unmatched. The CDR3 is 14 residues long. CDR3 sequence: CASSPGTGDYGYTF. For the CDR3, the DNA is TGCGCCAGCAGCCCCGGGACAGGGGACTATGGCTACACCTTC.

The genes are TRBV27 and TRBJ1-5, with D hard to call. The CDR3 length is 13 residues. V lost 3 bases and J lost 0, with 3 bases in between. Looked up from germline, CDR1 is MNHEY and CDR2 is SMNVEV (reference sequence). CDR3 sequence (DNA): TGTGCCAGCAGTTTTCGTAGCAATCAGCCCCAGCATTTT. Amino acids: CASSFRSNQPQHF.

The chain carries TRBV7-2 and TRBJ1-4; D may be TRBD1 (5 bases). With 6 bases removed from V and 0 bases from J, the gap between germline ends came to 8 bases. The CDR3 extends over 14 amino acids. Per the germline V gene, CDR1 is SGHTA and CDR2 is FQGNSA. CDR3 protein: CASRRGATNEKLFF. The DNA of the CDR3 is TGTGCCAGCAGGCGGGGGGCAACTAATGAAAAACTGTTTTTT.

The rearrangement joins TRBV7-6 to TRBJ2-2, with D possibly being TRBD2 (6 bases). Trimming removed 3 bases from V and 2 bases from J, with 19 bases in between. This CDR3 has 18 residues. Germline values: CDR1 SGHVS, CDR2 FNYEAQ. The CDR3 spells CASSFPRQGGLNTGELFF. The CDR3 DNA reads TGTGCCAGCAGCTTCCCGAGGCAGGGCGGACTAAACACCGGGGAGCTGTTTTTT.

The chain recombines TRBV9 with TRBJ2-6; tentatively, D is TRBD2 (5 bases). Germline assignment: CDR1 SGDLS and CDR2 YYNGEE. The CDR3 spans 15 residues. The germline V and J ends were trimmed by 5 bases and 8 bases, with 17 bases remaining between them. The CDR3 reads CASRRRTDGTNVLTF. Here the CDR3 DNA reads TGTGCCAGCAGACGCCGGACTGATGGAACCAACGTCCTGACTTTC.

V is TRBV27 and J is TRBJ1-2; 8 bases match TRBD1. This CDR3 is built from 13 residues. Germline V gives CDR1 MNHEY, CDR2 SMNVEV (reference sequence). The V gene end was trimmed by 3 bases and the J gene end by 3 bases; junction bases not matched to a gene: 0. DNA for the CDR3: TGTGCCAGCAGTTTGACAGGGGACTATGGCTACACCTTC. This gives the protein CASSLTGDYGYTF.

The chain has TRBV5-1 and TRBJ2-7, with D unresolved. The CDR3 spans 12 residues. In germline, CDR1 is SGHRS, CDR2 YFSETQ. Trimming cost V 1 base and J 5 bases, with 7 bases left between them. CDR3 sequence reads: CASSLWQNEQYF. The CDR3 region has the DNA TGCGCCAGCAGCTTGTGGCAGAACGAGCAGTACTTC.

Worth noting for this clone: One end of the junction is discordant with germline, which a read error may explain. This sequence joins TRBV7-9 and TRBJ2-7; D may be TRBD1 (5 bases). The CDR3 is 12 amino acids. Germline CDR1 is SEHNR and CDR2 is FQNEAQ (reference sequence). The CDR3 reads CSSSLKGYEQYF. CDR3 in DNA: TGTTCCAGCAGCTTAAAGGGGTACGAGCAGTACTTC.

Details on this clone: The junction differs from germline at one of its ends, possibly a read error. This chain uses TRBV27 with TRBJ2-7, with TRBD1 identical over 9 bases. Germline CDR1 and CDR2: MNHEY and SMNVEV (reference sequence). This CDR3 has 16 amino acids. This CDR3 is CASSLSGTGKIYEQYF. As DNA, the CDR3 is TGTGCCAGCAGCTTATCTGGGACAGGGAAAATATACGAGCAGTACTTC.

The J gene is TRBJ2-3, the V gene TRBV7-9; 16 bases map to TRBD2. The V segment lost 3 bases and the J segment 5 bases; nucleotides outside the gene matches: 8. The CDR3 spans 18 residues. CDR1 and CDR2 from the germline V gene are SEHNR and FQNEAQ (reference sequence). CDR3 bases: TGTGCCAGCAGCTTGGGACTAGCGGGAGGGCCGGAAGTAGATACGCAGTATTTT. Translating it yields CASSLGLAGGPEVDTQYF.

This chain uses TRBV6-5 with TRBJ2-3; the match to TRBD1 covers 10 bases. Germline V gene sequence: CDR1 MNHEY, CDR2 SVGAGI. J lost 4 bases, V lost 5 bases, and 6 bases had no gene match. This CDR3 is 15 amino acids long. CDR3 residues: CASSVGGTGADTQYF. CDR3 nucleotide sequence: TGTGCCAGCAGTGTTGGCGGGACAGGGGCAGATACGCAGTATTTT.